The source of this T cell receptor (beta chain) is a study of cytomegalovirus exposure and HLA in healthy donors. Study outcomes and limitations: A classifier reportedly called cytomegalovirus status with high sensitivity and specificity. Three of the chains that were CMV-associated were confirmed in vitro to be specific for CMV antigens. Analyzed later, most CMV-associated TCR beta chains appeared HLA-restricted.

Vbeta (60) and Jbeta (13) primers were used in the PCR. Sequencing was performed with immunoSEQ multiplex PCR; in TCRdb, only in-frame clones are kept and a portion is missing. The sample includes 200,000 or so clones. Concerning this clone: Its matching antigen is unknown. Other DNA sequences in the same sample also yield this CDR3.

Material for sequencing was PBMCs. The receptor was derived from a boy younger than 18 in good health and CMV-seronegative.

This CDR3 reads CASSFRLGYNSPLHF. The CDR3 DNA sequence: TGTGCCAGCAGCTTCAGGCTGGGCTATAATTCACCCCTCCACTTT. The chain carries TRBV13 and TRBJ1-6; D unclear. There are 15 residues in the CDR3. Per the germline V gene, CDR1 is PRHDT and CDR2 is FYEKMQ (reference sequence). V lost 3 bases and J lost 3, with 9 bases in between. The variable domain in full, completed from reference TRBV13 and TRBJ1-6, reads AAGVIQSPRHLIKEKRETATLKCYPIPRHDTVYWYQQGPGQDPQFLISFYEKMQSDKGSIPDRFSAQQFSDYHSELNMSSLELGDSALYFCASSFRLGYNSPLHFGNGTRLTVT.